This TCR beta chain was documented in a study of T cells in Graves' hyperthyroidism and ophthalmopathy. TCR beta CDR3 sequences were amplified from RNA transcripts. HTBI primers were the set used in a first-round RT-PCR of the TCR CDR3. TCRdb fed the multiplex PCR reads into MiXCR, producing one record per CDR3 protein. The data show 690,000 or so distinct CDR3 sequences, with under 20% seen just once and about a sixth held by the top ten. The length of the CDR3 is 13 residues. The V end was cut by 9 bases, the J end by 4 bases, with 15 bases between. Germline CDR1 is SNHLY and CDR2 is FYNNEI. This clonotype appeared many times. Its antigen remains unknown. Hyperthyroidism in the patients, aged 18 to 65, was newly diagnosed and under 2 months in duration. Blood from later-ophthalmopathy patients was taken at first hyperthyroidism diagnosis. Study results and caveats: Ophthalmopathy and stable hyperthyroidism were told apart by a 13 V-J model. Blood samples included most of the expanded thyroid clonotypes exceeding 0.001.

The chain employs TRBV2 and TRBJ1-1; D is possibly TRBD1 (5 bases). The sequenced sample consisted of blood. The TCR comes from a woman between 45 and 60 years old with Graves' hyperthyroidism that later progressed to Graves' ophthalmopathy. In DNA form, the CDR3 reads TGTGCCAGGGGGACGGGGGAGGTCACTGAAGCTTTCTTT. Protein sequence: CARGTGEVTEAFF.